This TCR beta chain appears in the sequencing data of a study of blood T cell repertoires in COVID-19. Study summary: Material from acute and convalescent COVID-19 was sourced from the United States, Italy and Spain. T cells, B-cell-depleted T cells, or PBMCs supplied cDNA or gDNA.

In the original analysis: Amplification from reference gene primers served as the basis for estimated nucleated cell counts. Assay used: immunoSEQ multiplex PCR; TCRdb lists only in-frame clones, some missing. V and J calls and clone size are those listed in that table; D and trimming were worked out from the DNA. The table has 70,000 to 85,000 clones, around 86% seen once. The sequence derives from a human donor in a cohort sampled during active COVID-19. Material: peripheral blood.

The chain's CDR3 is CASSQVDEQFF. In DNA form, the CDR3 reads TGTGCCAGTAGTCAGGTGGATGAGCAGTTCTTC. The chain combines TRBV19 with TRBJ2-1; D unclear. The V gene lost 5 bases and the J gene lost 8 bases, with 7 bases spanning the gap. The CDR3 totals 11 residues. Germline lookup yields CDR1 LNHDA and CDR2 SQIVND (reference sequence).